Below, 18 T cell receptor beta chains from the same sample are listed, as sequenced in a study of blood T cell repertoires in COVID-19. Data came from immunoSEQ multiplex PCR; TCRdb stores just in-frame clones and leaves some out. In the table there are roughly 220,000 clones, roughly nine tenths of which are singletons. Sequences were obtained from PBMCs or T cells enriched from blood (not recorded which). These receptors all come from a woman under 30 in a cohort exposed to, infected with or recovered from COVID-19 (not recorded which).

This rearrangement joins TRBV7-9 to TRBJ1-2; no firm D call. The CDR3 is 12 residues long. Germline V gives CDR1 SEHNR, CDR2 FQNEAQ (reference sequence). The V and J ends lost 1 base and 8 bases respectively, with 8 bases between them. CDR3 sequence: CASSLEEGGYTF. For the CDR3, the DNA is TGTGCCAGCAGCTTAGAGGAGGGAGGCTACACCTTC.

The V gene is TRBV5-8, the J gene TRBJ2-7; 9 positions agree with TRBD1. V shed 0 bases and J 2 bases; nucleotides not matched to a gene: 0. Germline V gene sequence: CDR1 SGHTS, CDR2 YDEGEE. The CDR3 totals 14 residues. The CDR3 reads CASSLGDRAYEQYF. The CDR3, as DNA: TGTGCCAGCAGCTTGGGGGACAGGGCCTACGAGCAGTACTTC.

The rearrangement uses TRBV19 and TRBJ1-4; D is possibly TRBD1 (5 bases). CDR1 LNHDA and CDR2 SQIVND come from the germline V gene (reference sequence). V was clipped by 3 bases and J by 0 bases, with 5 bases between them. The CDR3 spans 14 residues. The CDR3 DNA sequence: TGTGCCAGTAGTATCAGGGCAACTAATGAAAAACTGTTTTTT. This sequence encodes CASSIRATNEKLFF.

The rearrangement links TRBV5-4 to TRBJ1-3, with D possibly TRBD1 on 5 matching bases. The CDR3 length is 14 residues. CDR1 and CDR2 from the germline V gene are SGHNT and YYREEE (reference sequence). V lost 5 bases, J lost 0 bases, and 9 bases lay in between. CDR3 in amino acids: CASRGTGSGNTIYF. DNA of the CDR3: TGTGCCAGCAGAGGAACAGGCTCTGGAAACACCATATATTTT. The variable domain in full, with the rest retrieved from reference TRBV5-4 and TRBJ1-3, is ETGVTQSPTHLIKTRGQQVTLRCSSQSGHNTVSWYQQALGQGPQFIFQYYREEENGRGNFPPRFSGLQFPNYSSELNVNALELDDSALYLCASRGTGSGNTIYFGEGSWLTVV.

This chain uses TRBV12-5 with TRBJ2-1; a weak D match, TRBD2 (6 bases). Trimming left V 0 bases short and J 9 bases short, with 9 bases between. Germline CDR1 reads LGHNT; CDR2 reads FRNRAP. This CDR3 spans 13 amino acids. The CDR3 sequence is CASGLVGAGEQFF. CDR3 DNA sequence: TGTGCTAGTGGTTTGGTTGGAGCGGGTGAGCAGTTCTTC.

The chain recombines TRBV28 with TRBJ1-4; possibly TRBD1 for D (6 bases). Germline V gene data show CDR1 as MDHEN and CDR2 as SYDVKM. The V end was cut by 6 bases, the J end by 8 bases, with 19 bases between. The CDR3 runs 15 residues. CDR3 in DNA: TGTGCCAGCAGGGACCCGGGACACCGTCACGAAAAACTGTTTTTT. It translates to CASRDPGHRHEKLFF.

The V call is TRBV10-3, the J call TRBJ1-1; D is possibly TRBD1 (6 bases). The V end was cut by 2 bases, the J end by 0 bases, with 7 bases between. The CDR3 has 14 residues. CDR1 is ENHRY, CDR2 SYGVKD, per germline. CDR3 DNA: TGTGCCATCAGTGAGGGACAGATGAACACTGAAGCTTTCTTT. Protein: CAISEGQMNTEAFF.

The chain employs TRBV2 and TRBJ2-7; D is perhaps TRBD1 (6 bases). The CDR3 contains 12 residues. CDR1 and CDR2 (germline): SNHLY, FYNNEI. V dropped 7 bases and J dropped 6 bases, with 13 bases sitting between them. The CDR3 bases are TGTGCCAGCACCGTAACAGGGTCCGAGCAGTACTTC. The encoded protein is CASTVTGSEQYF.

This clone was counted once. The V and J genes are TRBV9 and TRBJ2-1, with 8 bases that match TRBD2. CDR3 length: 15 amino acids. V lost 3 bases, J lost 4 bases, and 6 bases stayed unmatched. Germline lookup yields CDR1 SGDLS and CDR2 YYNGEE. CDR3 region: CASSAGLVTYNEQFF. The CDR3 DNA follows: TGTGCCAGCAGCGCGGGACTAGTTACTTACAATGAGCAGTTCTTC.

The chain links TRBV15 to TRBJ1-3; no definite D call. The germline gives CDR1 LNHNV, CDR2 YYDKDF (reference sequence). This CDR3 comprises 15 residues. V dropped 0 bases and J dropped 2 bases, with 8 bases sitting between them. The CDR3 sequence is CATSRDRGTGNTIYF. The CDR3 DNA is TGTGCCACCAGCAGAGATAGAGGTACTGGAAACACCATATATTTT.

This rearrangement joins TRBV27 to TRBJ1-3; D may be TRBD1 (5 bases). This CDR3 is 17 amino acids long. Deletions cut 6 bases from V and 0 bases from J, with 18 bases between. Per the germline V gene, CDR1 is MNHEY and CDR2 is SMNVEV (reference sequence). In DNA, the CDR3 is TGTGCCAGCAGACCGACAGTTTATAGTAGCTCTGGAAACACCATATATTTT. It yields the protein CASRPTVYSSSGNTIYF.

V and J are TRBV10-1 and TRBJ2-1; 9 bases line up with TRBD2. CDR3 length: 14 amino acids. Germline V CDR1 and CDR2: WNHNN, SYGVQD (reference sequence). V trimming: 4 bases; J trimming: 9 bases; junction bases outside the gene matches: 7. The CDR3 is CASSGAGGPSEQFF. CDR3 bases: TGCGCCAGCAGTGGAGCGGGGGGCCCGAGTGAGCAGTTCTTC.

The CDR3 protein is CASSEDFIGTVYGYTF. The CDR3 DNA is TGTGCCAGCAGTGAAGATTTTATAGGGACAGTCTATGGCTACACCTTC. V is TRBV6-1 and J is TRBJ1-2, with TRBD1 identical over 7 bases. CDR1 and CDR2 (germline): MNHNS, SASEGT. With 1 base clipped from V and 4 bases from J, the junction kept 9 bases outside the gene matches. This CDR3 region has 16 residues.

The chain couples TRBV28 to TRBJ2-2; 8 bases agree with TRBD1. Germline CDR1 reads MDHEN; CDR2 reads SYDVKM. The CDR3 runs to 15 residues. V gave up 8 bases and J gave up 2 bases; unmatched junction bases: 7. The CDR3 here is CASEDRAFNTGELFF. The CDR3 coding sequence is TGTGCCAGCGAGGACAGGGCGTTCAACACCGGGGAGCTGTTTTTT.

The chain carries TRBV28 and TRBJ1-6, with D maybe TRBD1 (6 bases). The CDR3 covers 15 residues. Trimming cost V 7 bases and J 3 bases, with 13 bases left between them. Germline loops: CDR1 MDHEN, CDR2 SYDVKM. CDR3: CASTLGQYYNSPLHF. CDR3 nucleotide sequence: TGTGCCAGCACCCTTGGACAGTACTATAATTCACCCCTCCACTTT.

This clone was seen just once. The chain links TRBV19 to TRBJ2-7, with D hard to call. This CDR3 is 14 amino acids long. Germline CDR1 reads LNHDA; CDR2 reads SQIVND (reference sequence). V shed 1 base and J shed 3 bases, with 10 bases lying between them. CDR3 region: CASSIAGSRYEQYF. The DNA of the CDR3 is TGTGCCAGTAGTATAGCAGGCAGCCGCTACGAGCAGTACTTC.

The table lists this clone with a count of one. The chain links TRBV23-1 to TRBJ2-7; 8 nucleotides align to TRBD2. TRBV23-1 is an open reading frame, and its role is uncertain. Unmatched junction bases numbered 5, after V lost 4 bases and J lost 6 bases. The CDR3 totals 13 residues. The CDR3 nucleotides are TGCGCCAGCAGTCTCGTCGGGAGGGGCGAGCAGTACTTC. Translated: CASSLVGRGEQYF.

This clone was seen once. The V call is TRBV19, the J call TRBJ1-2; no firm D call. Germline values: CDR1 LNHDA, CDR2 SQIVND (reference sequence). This CDR3 contains 16 residues. The V end was cut by 4 bases, the J end by 0 bases, with 15 bases between. CDR3 protein: CASSRHDTGSNYGYTF. DNA of the CDR3: TGTGCCAGTAGTAGACATGACACTGGATCTAACTATGGCTACACCTTC.